This T cell receptor (beta chain) was recovered during a study of T cells in Graves' hyperthyroidism and ophthalmopathy. A remark on this clonotype: Its matching antigen is unknown.

The V end lost 0 bases, the J end lost 8 bases, and 9 bases lay between the germline ends. The CDR3 loop spans 14 amino acids. CDR1 is SGHRS and CDR2 is YFSETQ in the germline V gene. Overall study results and limits: Most clonotypes expanded in the thyroid (above 0.001) were also present in blood.

RNA transcripts were the template for amplifying TCR beta CDR3 regions. HTBI primers were used for first-round RT-PCR of the TCR CDR3. TCRdb called the multiplex PCR reads again in MiXCR, with one record for every CDR3 protein. The sample includes about 560,000 distinct CDR3 sequences, about half of them seen just once. Uncontrolled infection, other autoimmune disease, pregnancy and lactation each barred patients from inclusion. J is TRBJ1-6 and V is TRBV5-1; D remains ambiguous. This receptor was taken from a woman aged 18-30 years with Graves' hyperthyroidism. The sequencing sample was made of peripheral blood or thyroid tissue (not recorded which). CDR3 nucleotide sequence: TGCGCCAGCAGCTTGGAGGCGACACATTCACCCCTCCACTTT. Protein: CASSLEATHSPLHF.